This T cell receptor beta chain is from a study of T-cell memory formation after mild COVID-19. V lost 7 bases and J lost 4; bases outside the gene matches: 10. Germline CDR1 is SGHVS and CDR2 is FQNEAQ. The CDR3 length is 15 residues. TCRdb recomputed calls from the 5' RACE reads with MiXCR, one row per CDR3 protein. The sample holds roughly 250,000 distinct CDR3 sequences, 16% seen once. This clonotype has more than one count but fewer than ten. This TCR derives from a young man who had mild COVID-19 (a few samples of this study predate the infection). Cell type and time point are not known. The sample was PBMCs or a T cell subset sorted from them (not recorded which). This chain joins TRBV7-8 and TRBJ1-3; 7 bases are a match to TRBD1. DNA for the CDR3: TGTGCCAGCATGAGACAGGGATCGGCGGGAAACACCATATATTTT. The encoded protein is CASMRQGSAGNTIYF. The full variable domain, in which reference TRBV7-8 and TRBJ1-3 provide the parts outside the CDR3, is GAGVSQSPRYKVAKRGQDVALRCDPISGHVSLFWYQQALGQGPEFLTYFQNEAQLDKSGLPSDRFFAERPEGSVSTLKIQRTQQEDSAVYLCASMRQGSAGNTIYFGEGSWLTVV.